This T cell receptor (beta chain) comes out of a study of blood T cell repertoires in COVID-19. From germline, CDR1 is LNHDA and CDR2 SQIVND (reference sequence). J lost 8 bases, V lost 1 base, and 10 bases had no gene match. CDR3 length: 16 residues. Recruitment covered over 20 US areas and drew participants whose ages spanned roughly 18 to 100 years. In assigning cohorts, the study relied on participant-reported clinical history. Recovery among Cohort 3 donors was established by two negative PCRs, clearance, or symptom resolution. In the authors' workflow: Counts of nucleated cells, estimated from reference gene primer amplification, were obtained. Profiled with immunoSEQ multiplex PCR; TCRdb holds only in-frame clones, not every one. That table gives V, J and clone size, and the DNA gave D and trimming. In the table there are around 310,000 clones, roughly 90% of which are singletons.

The chain employs TRBV19 and TRBJ2-1, with TRBD2 matching 8 bases. The receptor comes from a woman in her 30s who had recovered from COVID-19. Sequenced input: PBMCs or T cells enriched from blood (not recorded which). CDR3 amino acids: CASSIGGTRSLHEQFF. The CDR3 bases are TGTGCCAGTAGTATAGGTGGGACTAGGAGCCTCCATGAGCAGTTCTTC.